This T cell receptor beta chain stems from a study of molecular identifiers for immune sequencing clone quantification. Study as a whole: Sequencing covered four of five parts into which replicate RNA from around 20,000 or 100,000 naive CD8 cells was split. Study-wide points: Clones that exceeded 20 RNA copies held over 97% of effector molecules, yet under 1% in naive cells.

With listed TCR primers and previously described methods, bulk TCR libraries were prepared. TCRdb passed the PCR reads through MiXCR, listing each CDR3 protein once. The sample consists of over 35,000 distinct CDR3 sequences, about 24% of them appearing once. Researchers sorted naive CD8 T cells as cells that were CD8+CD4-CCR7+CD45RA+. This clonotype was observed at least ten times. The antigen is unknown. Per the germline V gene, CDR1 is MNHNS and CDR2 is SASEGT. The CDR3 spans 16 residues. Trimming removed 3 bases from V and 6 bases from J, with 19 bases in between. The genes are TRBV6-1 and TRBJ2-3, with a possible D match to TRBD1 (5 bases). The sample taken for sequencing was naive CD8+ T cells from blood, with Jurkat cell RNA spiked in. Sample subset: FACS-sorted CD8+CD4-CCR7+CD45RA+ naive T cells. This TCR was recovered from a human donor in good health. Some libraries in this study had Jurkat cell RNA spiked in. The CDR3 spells CASSDRVPNPGDTQYF. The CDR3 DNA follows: TGTGCCAGCAGTGACAGGGTTCCTAACCCCGGCGATACGCAGTATTTT.